This T cell receptor beta chain was obtained from a study of blood T cells in healthy people across ages. Per germline, CDR1 MGHRA and CDR2 YSYEKL. The CDR3 covers 16 residues. The trim removed 3 bases at V and 5 bases at J, leaving 13 bases unmatched. This clonotype was counted between two and nine times. A J-beta primer mix and a sample-barcoded 5' primer were used in a second PCR of about 7 to 12 cycles. From the 5' RACE reads, TCRdb called clonotypes with MiXCR, one entry per CDR3 protein. The sample records about 1.6 million distinct CDR3 sequences, roughly 32% being singletons. The sequence was collected from a woman aged 30 to 39 in good health. The chain employs TRBV4-1 and TRBJ2-7, with 7 bases fitting TRBD1. The specimen sequenced was blood. The CDR3 nucleotides read TGCGCCAGCAGCCAGGACGAGGGACAGTATATCGACGAGCAGTACTTC. Translating gives CASSQDEGQYIDEQYF.